This T cell receptor (beta chain) derives from a study of shared clonotypes between healthy human individuals. Findings of the study overall: Clonotype sharing across a few donors was observed for roughly 5% of naive CD4 clonotypes.

Method: immunoSEQ multiplex PCR; TCRdb's copy keeps in-frame clones and lacks some. The table has millions of clones, 85% to 95% seen once. Concerning this clone itself: Its cognate antigen is unknown.

Germline CDR1 is SGHAT and CDR2 is FQNNGV. V trimming: 4 bases; J trimming: 9 bases; junction bases outside the gene matches: 7. CDR3 length: 15 amino acids. This rearrangement joins TRBV11-2 to TRBJ1-6; 9 bases map to TRBD1. The material sequenced was naive CD4+ T cells sorted from blood. The subset: CD45RA+ positively selected. The receptor was isolated from a man between 18 and 35 years old in good health. As DNA, the CDR3 is TGTGCCAGCAGCTCGAGACAGGGGGTAGGTTCACCCCTCCACTTT. Amino acid sequence: CASSSRQGVGSPLHF.